This T cell receptor (beta chain) originates from a study of CXCR3-negative and CXCR3-positive naive CD8 T cells. Study-wide results and caveats: Both naive subsets had comparably high diversity; memory CD8+ cells much lower. Expression of CXCR3 was partially reduced after cryopreservation, and fresh PBMCs were used in most assays. Across naive subsets, surface CD5 expression was comparable, and TCR strength was inferred from properties of the TRB CDR3. Similar TRBV-TRBJ usage was seen in naive cells (both CXCR3-negative and CXCR3-positive), but memory cells differed.

5' RACE with UMI labels generated the TRB cDNA libraries. Reprocessing the 5' RACE reads, TCRdb reports a single entry for every CDR3 protein and omits DNA. This sample's clone table lists around 140,000 distinct CDR3 sequences. CDR3 length equals 18 residues. The germline CDR1 and CDR2 sequences are MGHRA and YSYEKL. On this clonotype: Its target is not known.

This TCR derives from a human donor in good health. Some clones in this sample may be carry-over from other donors' samples. The chain is built from TRBV4-1 and TRBJ2-5; there is no DNA to check the TCRdb D call of TRBD2. Specimen: naive CXCR3- CD8+ T cells from blood. The subset is: CD45RO-CCR7+CD27+CD95- naive CD8+ T cells lacking CXCR3 (TNR3-). This CDR3 reads CASSQGQGLAGVRETQYF.